This entry features one T cell receptor (beta chain) sequence. In the original processing: Amplified reference gene primers provided the basis for estimating nucleated cell counts. Assay used: immunoSEQ multiplex PCR; TCRdb lists only in-frame clones, some missing. Clone size and V and J calls were adopted from that table, with D and trimming inferred from the DNA. The table has 150,000 to 200,000 clones, roughly 84% seen once. These data originate in a study of blood T cell repertoires in COVID-19. Turning to the study itself: The study drew acute and convalescent COVID-19 samples from the United States, Italy and Spain. The cDNA or gDNA used as material had been derived from T cells, B-cell-depleted T cells, or PBMCs.

From germline, CDR1 is LGHNT and CDR2 FRNRAP. Trimming took 5 bases from V and 2 from J, leaving 12 bases between them. The CDR3 spans 14 residues. This clonotype originated in a woman of 80 years or more with active or convalescent COVID-19. The sample consisted of peripheral blood. This chain uses TRBV12-5 with TRBJ1-1, with D unresolved. This chain's CDR3 is CASGVPGSNTEAFF. The CDR3 region has the DNA TGTGCTAGTGGTGTTCCGGGGTCTAACACTGAAGCTTTCTTT. The full variable domain, its missing parts supplied by reference TRBV12-5 and TRBJ1-1, is DARVTQTPRHKVTEMGQEVTMRCQPILGHNTVFWYRQTMMQGLELLAYFRNRAPLDDSGMPKDRFSAEMPDATLATLKIQPSEPRDSAVYFCASGVPGSNTEAFFGQGTRLTVV.